This T cell receptor beta chain was found in a study of blood T cell repertoires in COVID-19. Some clones are missing from TCRdb's copy, which holds only in-frame ones; the method was immunoSEQ multiplex PCR. The profile shows hundreds of thousands of clones, approximately 86% of them singletons. This CDR3 has 13 amino acids. The V segment lost 5 bases and the J segment 5 bases; nucleotides outside the gene matches: 2. Input material: peripheral blood. The clonotype originates from a man older than 75 with acute or convalescent COVID-19. The J gene is TRBJ1-5, the V gene TRBV12-3 or TRBV12-4; 8 bases line up with TRBD1. CDR3 DNA sequence: TGTGCCAGCAGTCAACAGGGGGATCAGCCCCAGCATTTT. Its protein is CASSQQGDQPQHF.